This record looks at one TCR beta chain sequence and its context. Its target is not known. Amplification used 60 Vbeta primers and 13 Jbeta primers. Method: immunoSEQ multiplex PCR; TCRdb's copy keeps in-frame clones and lacks some. The sample carries around 200,000 clones, around 86% recorded once. This specimen comes from a study of cytomegalovirus exposure and HLA in healthy donors. On the study more broadly: Unique TCR beta sequences numbering approximately 120 million came from 150 million to 200 million T cells in an earlier analysis. General study findings and limits: Analysis performed later found roughly 18,000 TCR beta sequences associated with HLA alleles at 0.05 false discovery rate. Being productive about 87% or about 30% of the time was typical of most TCR beta V segments in an earlier analysis.

The CDR3 is made up of 11 amino acids. Germline V gene sequence: CDR1 MNHNS, CDR2 SASEGT. Trimming removed 7 bases from V and 6 bases from J, with 10 bases in between. This sequence originates from a woman in her forties or fifties in good health and CMV-seropositive. The sequenced sample was PBMCs. V usage is TRBV6-1 and J usage is TRBJ2-7, with D perhaps matching TRBD2 (5 bases). The CDR3 nucleotides read TGTGCCAGCACCGACGAGGGCGAGCAGTACTTC. Its translation: CASTDEGEQYF.